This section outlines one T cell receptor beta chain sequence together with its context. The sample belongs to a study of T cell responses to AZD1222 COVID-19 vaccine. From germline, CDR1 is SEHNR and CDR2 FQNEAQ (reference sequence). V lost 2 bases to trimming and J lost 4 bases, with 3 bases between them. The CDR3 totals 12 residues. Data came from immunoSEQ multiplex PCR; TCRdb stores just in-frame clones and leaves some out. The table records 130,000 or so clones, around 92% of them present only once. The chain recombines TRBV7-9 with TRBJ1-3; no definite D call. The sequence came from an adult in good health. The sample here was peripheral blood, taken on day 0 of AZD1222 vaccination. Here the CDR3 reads CASSLIGNTIYF. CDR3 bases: TGTGCCAGCAGCTTAATAGGAAACACCATATATTTT.